These 15 T cell receptor beta chains share one sample of origin, sequenced in a study of blood T cell repertoires in COVID-19. Sequencing was performed with immunoSEQ multiplex PCR; in TCRdb, only in-frame clones are kept and a portion is missing. The sample yields hundreds of thousands of clones, about 90% seen once. Sequenced sample: peripheral blood. The receptor set was obtained from a woman under 30 who had recovered from COVID-19.

The rearrangement links TRBV7-9 to TRBJ1-5; D uncertain. The CDR3 runs 15 residues. The ends were cut back, 5 bases at V and 3 bases at J, with 14 bases in the middle. CDR1 and CDR2 from the germline V gene are SEHNR and FQNEAQ (reference sequence). The CDR3 nucleotides read TGTGCCAGCAGCCCAAGCGGGCAGATCAATCAGCCCCAGCATTTT. As protein: CASSPSGQINQPQHF.

The rearrangement joins TRBV6-5 to TRBJ1-5; D is uncertain. The length of the CDR3 is 13 residues. The V and J ends lost 6 bases and 6 bases respectively, with 12 bases between them. Germline V CDR1 and CDR2: MNHEY, SVGAGI. DNA of the CDR3: TGTGCCAGCAGCCTAACCGCGGGTCAGCCCCAGCATTTT. Its translation: CASSLTAGQPQHF.

The V and J genes are TRBV11-3 and TRBJ2-1; a weak D match, TRBD2 (5 bases). The CDR3 loop spans 16 amino acids. The V and J ends lost 2 bases and 8 bases respectively, with 19 bases between them. The germline V gene has CDR1 SGHNT and CDR2 YENEEA. The CDR3 reads CASSLRLPPGEHEQFF. DNA of the CDR3: TGTGCCAGCAGCTTAAGACTCCCCCCCGGGGAGCATGAGCAGTTCTTC.

The chain recombines TRBV7-2 with TRBJ2-1; 7 nucleotides line up with TRBD2. The CDR3 loop spans 15 amino acids. Per germline, CDR1 SGHTA and CDR2 FQGNSA. J was trimmed by 3 bases and V by 1 base; bases with no gene match: 3. The chain's CDR3 is CASSLEASGYNEQFF. CDR3 bases: TGTGCCAGCAGCTTAGAGGCTAGCGGCTACAATGAGCAGTTCTTC. The variable domain in full, with the rest retrieved from reference TRBV7-2 and TRBJ2-1, is GAGVSQSPSNKVTEKGKDVELRCDPISGHTALYWYRQSLGQGLEFLIYFQGNSAPDKSGLPSDRFSAERTGGSVSTLTIQRTQQEDSAVYLCASSLEASGYNEQFFGPGTRLTVL.

Written as DNA, the CDR3 is TGTGCCAGCAGCCGACAGGTTGACTATAGGGCTAACTATGGCTACACCTTC. Protein sequence: CASSRQVDYRANYGYTF. The V call is TRBV5-5, the J call TRBJ1-2, with D possibly matching TRBD1 (6 bases). Germline CDR1 reads SGHKS; CDR2 reads YYEKEE (reference sequence). Trimming shortened V by 4 bases and J by 0 bases, and 19 bases separated the two germline ends. CDR3 size: 17 residues.

This rearrangement joins TRBV6-2 or TRBV6-3 to TRBJ2-1; D call uncertain. V lost 5 bases to trimming and J lost 5 bases, with 4 bases between them. The CDR3 consists of 11 residues. Per the germline V gene, CDR1 is MNHEY and CDR2 is SVGEGT. The CDR3 loop reads CASSLHNEQFF. In DNA form, the CDR3 reads TGTGCCAGCAGTCTCCACAATGAGCAGTTCTTC.

V and J are TRBV6-2 or TRBV6-3 and TRBJ2-7, with a tentative D call TRBD2 (5 bases). The length of the CDR3 is 11 residues. CDR1 MNHEY and CDR2 SVGEGT come from the germline V gene. V gave up 4 bases and J gave up 6 bases, with 7 bases separating them. Written as DNA, the CDR3 is TGTGCCAGCAGTTCACTAGGCGAGCAGTACGTC. Protein product: CASSSLGEQYV.

The CDR3 loop reads CASSSTTREWNEQFF. Written as DNA, the CDR3 is TGTGCCAGCAGTTCGACCACACGGGAGTGGAATGAGCAGTTCTTC. The chain employs TRBV5-4 and TRBJ2-1; the D gene is possibly TRBD2 (6 bases). V was pared by 5 bases and J by 7 bases, with 19 bases between. Germline CDR1 reads SGHNT; CDR2 reads YYREEE (reference sequence). This CDR3 is 15 amino acids long.

The chain recombines TRBV11-2 with TRBJ2-3; 12 nucleotides align to TRBD2. The CDR3 runs to 14 residues. The ends lost 7 bases at V and 8 bases at J; junction bases unmatched: 7. CDR1 and CDR2 from the germline V gene are SGHAT and FQNNGV. The CDR3 region is CASTPGTSGFTQYF. CDR3 DNA: TGTGCCAGCACTCCCGGGACTAGCGGGTTTACGCAGTATTTT.

This clone has only a few counts. The CDR3 spells CASTIYGGDQPQHF. CDR3 nucleotide sequence: TGTGCCAGTACCATCTACGGAGGGGATCAGCCCCAGCATTTT. This sequence joins TRBV19 and TRBJ1-5; a possible D gene is TRBD1 (5 bases). CDR3 length: 14 residues. Germline loops: CDR1 LNHDA, CDR2 SQIVND (reference sequence). With 7 bases removed from V and 5 bases from J, the gap between germline ends came to 15 bases.

The V gene is TRBV21-1, the J gene TRBJ2-3; the DNA was not compared with TRBD2, the D call given in the table. TRBV21-1 is assigned pseudogene status. The CDR3 length is 17 residues. The CDR3 coding sequence is TGTGCCAGCAGCCACCGAGCGGGAGGGTCGATGACAGATACGCAGTATTTT. Its translation is CASSHRAGGSMTDTQYF.

V and J are TRBV5-5 and TRBJ2-5, with a tentative D call TRBD2 (6 bases). The CDR3 extends over 14 amino acids. The V and J ends lost 5 bases and 7 bases respectively, with 18 bases between them. The germline gives CDR1 SGHKS, CDR2 YYEKEE (reference sequence). For the CDR3, the DNA is TGTGCCAGCAGGAGCGCCAGCGGGCCGGGGACCCAGTACTTC. Amino acids: CASRSASGPGTQYF.

V is TRBV7-2 and J is TRBJ2-3, with 8 bases fitting TRBD2. The CDR3 has 15 amino acids. The J segment lost 4 bases and the V segment lost 3 bases, leaving 6 bases of the junction unmatched. CDR1 is SGHTA and CDR2 is FQGNSA in the germline V gene. This CDR3 is CASSLAGGRADTQYF. The CDR3 nucleotides are TGTGCCAGCAGCTTGGCGGGAGGTCGGGCAGATACGCAGTATTTT.

This clone was seen once. V and J are TRBV9 and TRBJ1-3; the D gene is possibly TRBD1 (5 bases). This CDR3 comprises 15 residues. The V end was cut by 4 bases, the J end by 2 bases, with 13 bases between. The germline CDR1 and CDR2 sequences are SGDLS and YYNGEE. CDR3 coding DNA: TGTGCCAGCAGCACGAGCGGGACTGCTGGAAACACCATATATTTT. Amino acid sequence: CASSTSGTAGNTIYF.

CDR3 coding DNA: TGTGCCAGCAGCTTAACTGGTGAGCAGTACGTC. It encodes CASSLTGEQYV. V gene TRBV7-9 combines with J gene TRBJ2-7, with D unclear. The CDR3 contains 11 residues. Trimming took 2 bases from V and 7 from J, leaving 6 bases between them. Looked up from germline, CDR1 is SEHNR and CDR2 is FQNEAQ (reference sequence).